This T cell receptor beta chain was recovered during a study of cytomegalovirus exposure and HLA in healthy donors. Broader study findings: It was in a later analysis that TCR association rates were seen to vary by HLA locus, highest for DRB1 and lowest for HLA-C. Later analysis demonstrated an association between a missense DCLRE1C variant and TCR beta V- and J-gene trimming.

About this clone: Its target is not known.

PCR involved 60 Vbeta and 13 Jbeta primers. This table comes from immunoSEQ multiplex PCR, and its TCRdb copy is limited to in-frame clones, with some not included. This table has 80,000 to 100,000 clones, around four fifths appearing once. The sequenced sample was PBMCs. The TCR was taken from a female donor in good health and CMV-seropositive.

The CDR3 loop reads CASSLKQLSGYTF. The CDR3, as DNA: TGTGCCAGCAGCTTAAAACAGCTCTCGGGCTACACCTTC. The V gene is TRBV11-2, the J gene TRBJ1-2; no clear D gene. The CDR3 has 13 residues. V lost 2 bases to trimming and J lost 8 bases, with 12 bases between them. Germline assignment: CDR1 SGHAT and CDR2 FQNNGV. Full variable domain (rest looked up from reference TRBV11-2 and TRBJ1-2): EAGVAQSPRYKIIEKRQSVAFWCNPISGHATLYWYQQILGQGPKLLIQFQNNGVVDDSQLPKDRFSAERLKGVDSTLKIQPAKLEDSAVYLCASSLKQLSGYTFGSGTRLTVV.